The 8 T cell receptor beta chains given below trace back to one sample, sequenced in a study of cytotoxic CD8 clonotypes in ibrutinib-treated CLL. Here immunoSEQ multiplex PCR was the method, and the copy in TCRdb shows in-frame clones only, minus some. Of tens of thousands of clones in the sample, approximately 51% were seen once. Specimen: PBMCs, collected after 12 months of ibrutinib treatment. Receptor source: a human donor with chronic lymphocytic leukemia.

CDR3 protein: CASSIDRLTAAGSPLHF. The CDR3 region has the DNA TGTGCCAGTAGTATAGATCGGTTAACAGCCGCCGGGTCACCCCTCCACTTT. The chain joins TRBV19 to TRBJ1-6; D is unclear. Germline assignment: CDR1 LNHDA and CDR2 SQIVND (reference sequence). Deletions cut 0 bases from V and 10 bases from J, with 19 bases between. The CDR3 length is 17 residues.

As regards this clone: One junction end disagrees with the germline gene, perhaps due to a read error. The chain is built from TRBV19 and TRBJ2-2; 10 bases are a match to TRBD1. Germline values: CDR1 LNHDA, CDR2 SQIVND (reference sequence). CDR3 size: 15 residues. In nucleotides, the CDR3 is TGTGCCAGTAGGACAGGGGGCCCAAACACCGGGGAGCGGTTTTTT. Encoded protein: CASRTGGPNTGERFF.

CDR3 coding DNA: TGTGCCAGCACAAGGGGACAGGGGTCCTACGAGCAGTACTTC. It encodes CASTRGQGSYEQYF. The gene calls are TRBV28 and TRBJ2-7; 10 nucleotides match TRBD1. Unmatched junction bases numbered 4, after V lost 7 bases and J lost 1 base. Germline CDR1 reads MDHEN; CDR2 reads SYDVKM. This CDR3 spans 14 amino acids. Full variable domain (rest looked up from reference TRBV28 and TRBJ2-7): DVKVTQSSRYLVKRTGEKVFLECVQDMDHENMFWYRQDPGLGLRLIYFSYDVKMKEKGDIPEGYSVSREKKERFSLILESASTNQTSMYLCASTRGQGSYEQYFGPGTRLTVT.

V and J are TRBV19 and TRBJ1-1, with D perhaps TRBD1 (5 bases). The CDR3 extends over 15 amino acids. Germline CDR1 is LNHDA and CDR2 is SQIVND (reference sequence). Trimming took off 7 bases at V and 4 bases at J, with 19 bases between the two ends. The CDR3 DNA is TGTGCCAGTACCCAAGGCGGGGGAGTGGTCACTGAAGCTTTCTTT. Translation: CASTQGGGVVTEAFF. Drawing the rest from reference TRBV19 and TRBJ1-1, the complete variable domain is DGGITQSPKYLFRKEGQNVTLSCEQNLNHDAMYWYRQDPGQGLRLIYYSQIVNDFQKGDIAEGYSVSREKKESFPLTVTSAQKNPTAFYLCASTQGGGVVTEAFFGQGTRLTVV.

The CDR3 reads CASRSTSERSDTQYF. CDR3 DNA: TGTGCCAGCAGATCGACTAGCGAGCGATCAGATACGCAGTATTTT. This chain joins TRBV27 and TRBJ2-3, with 8 bases aligning to TRBD2. The CDR3 sequence is 15 residues long. Germline CDR1 reads MNHEY; CDR2 reads SMNVEV (reference sequence). The V and J ends lost 6 bases and 4 bases, in that order; junction bases with no gene match: 9.

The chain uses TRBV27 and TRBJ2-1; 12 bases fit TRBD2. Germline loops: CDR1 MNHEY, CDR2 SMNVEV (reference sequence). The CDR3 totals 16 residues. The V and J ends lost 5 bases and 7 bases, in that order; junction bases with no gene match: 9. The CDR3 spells CASSPLAGGLHNEQFF. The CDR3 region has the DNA TGTGCCAGCAGTCCCCTAGCGGGAGGGCTACATAATGAGCAGTTCTTC.

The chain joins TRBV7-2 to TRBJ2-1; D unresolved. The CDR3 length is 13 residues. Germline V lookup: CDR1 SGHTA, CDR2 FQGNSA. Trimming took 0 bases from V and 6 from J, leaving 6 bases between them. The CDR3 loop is CASSLAFSNEQFF. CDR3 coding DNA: TGTGCCAGCAGCTTAGCGTTCAGCAATGAGCAGTTCTTC.

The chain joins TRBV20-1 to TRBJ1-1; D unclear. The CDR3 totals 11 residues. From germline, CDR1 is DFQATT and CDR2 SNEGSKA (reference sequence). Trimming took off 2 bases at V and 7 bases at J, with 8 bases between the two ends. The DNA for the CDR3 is TGCAGTGCTAGAAAGACATTTGAAGCTTTCTTT. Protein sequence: CSARKTFEAFF.